The clone carrying this TCR beta chain was counted at least ten times. Its antigen is not known. This entry belongs to a study of neurological immune-mediated disorders. Points from the study as a whole: Expanded clones shared no identical CDR3 amino acid sequences across subjects, which suggested private TCR-beta repertoires in all groups.

The CDR3 is 14 residues long. Looked up from germline, CDR1 is SQVTM and CDR2 is ANQGSEA. V dropped 2 bases and J dropped 3 bases, with 12 bases sitting between them. TCRdb re-derived calls from the 5' RACE reads in MiXCR, one entry per CDR3 protein. The sample records some 28,000 distinct CDR3 sequences, 5% to 8% being singletons. The receptor's source is a woman aged 45-59 years in good health. The sequenced sample was PBMCs. The chain recombines TRBV29-1 with TRBJ2-3, with D possibly being TRBD1 or TRBD2 (5 bases each). The CDR3 sequence: CSVEPGLGTDTQYF. Here the CDR3 DNA reads TGCAGCGTTGAACCGGGGCTGGGGACAGATACGCAGTATTTT.